One T cell receptor beta chain is described in this entry. Its antigen is not known. Control samples were healthy donors' buffy coats. TCRdb's table, derived via immunoSEQ multiplex PCR, lists solely in-frame clones and lacks some. The top ten hold less than 0.35% of the sample, which has over 20,000 clones, 81% seen once. CDR3 length: 17 amino acids. Per germline, CDR1 KGHSH and CDR2 LQKENI. Losses at the gene ends were 0 bases for V and 7 bases for J; bases not matched to a gene: 11. This sample stems from a study of STAT5B mutations in CD4+ large granular lymphocyte leukemia. The study, taken as a whole, reports: No patients shared main leukemic clonotypes, though around 27% appeared at low frequency elsewhere. Patient CD4-sorted repertoires looked more clonal than healthy CD4+ repertoires, even without putative leukemic clones.

This sequence originates from a human donor in good health. The chain couples TRBV18 to TRBJ2-7; 11 bases match TRBD1. Material: CD4+ T cells from blood buffy coats. The CDR3 sequence: CASSPPGTGQGAREQYF. The DNA of the CDR3 is TGTGCCAGCTCACCACCTGGGACCGGACAGGGGGCGCGGGAGCAGTACTTC.